This TCR beta chain was retrieved from a study of cytomegalovirus exposure and HLA in healthy donors. This clone was observed a handful of times. What it recognizes is unknown. The CDR3 spans 14 residues. CDR1 and CDR2 (germline): MDHEN, SYDVKM. The ends were cut back, 2 bases at V and 1 base at J, with 7 bases in the middle. With 60 Vbeta and 13 Jbeta primers, the PCR was carried out. Clones were read by immunoSEQ multiplex PCR, and TCRdb kept only the in-frame ones, dropping some. The sample records approximately 100,000 clones, around 79% being singletons. Study-level points and caveats: Later findings reportedly placed an Asian-associated ancestry cluster below the roughly 700-donor mean for N-insertions. The study flagged about 160 TCR beta chains as cytomegalovirus-associated. TCR sequences were mostly rare, though some public TCRs occurred in many donors.

Sequencing used PBMCs. V usage is TRBV28 and J usage is TRBJ2-3; D is perhaps TRBD1 (5 bases). The sequence was collected from a male donor in good health and CMV-seropositive. Here the CDR3 DNA reads TGTGCCAGCAGTTTAGAACAGGGCACAGATACGCAGTATTTT. Protein sequence: CASSLEQGTDTQYF.